Detailed here is one T cell receptor beta chain. Its specificity is not known. This specimen comes from a study of Siglec-9 on CD8 T cells in melanoma. The CDR3 extends over 14 amino acids. Germline CDR1 is MNHNY and CDR2 is SVGAGI (reference sequence). Trimming left V 5 bases short and J 3 bases short, with 14 bases between. Points from the study as a whole: Siglec-9 reportedly marks and regulates an effector memory CD8+ T-cell subset apparently accumulating in melanoma tumors.

TCRdb keeps only in-frame clones here, not all; method: immunoSEQ multiplex PCR. Seen here are about 30,000 clones, 75% to 85% observed once, and the top ten hold about 6%. This sequence joins TRBV6-6 and TRBJ2-7; TRBD1 might be the D (6 bases). The specimen was Siglec-9- CD8+ T cells sorted from blood. This sequence was found in a human donor in good health. The CDR3 sequence: CASSHPDSIYEQYF. In nucleotides, the CDR3 is TGTGCCAGCAGTCACCCGGACAGTATCTACGAGCAGTACTTC.